This entry describes one T cell receptor (beta chain). This sample was included in a study of T-cell reconstitution after alpha-beta-depleted transplantation in children. V gave up 8 bases and J gave up 2 bases; unmatched junction bases: 13. Germline V gene sequence: CDR1 SGHTA, CDR2 FQGTGA. The CDR3 runs 16 residues. The authors prepared the TCRbeta library with unique molecular identifiers. Using its own MiXCR run on the PCR reads, TCRdb lists one record per CDR3 protein. Among about 610,000 distinct CDR3 sequences listed, roughly a tenth were seen once. The material sequenced was PBMCs from the stem cell graft donor, taken from the stem cell graft. This clonotype was sampled from a human donor who donated a stem cell graft to a child with acute myeloid leukemia. The rearrangement links TRBV7-3 to TRBJ2-7; TRBD2 agrees at 9 bases. CDR3 in amino acids: CASFSGGREGTYEQYF. CDR3 nucleotide sequence: TGTGCCAGCTTCAGCGGGGGGCGGGAAGGGACCTACGAGCAGTACTTC.